This TCR beta chain was sequenced during a study of shared clonotypes between healthy human individuals (TCRdb year 2020). In terms of the full investigation: The cohort comprised a couple of women and a few men aged 18 to 49 years. The study deeply sequenced blood TCR repertoires of about five healthy adults to estimate repertoire size and the extent of clonotype sharing between individuals. Libraries were prepared and TCR repertoires were sequenced by different laboratories using diverse techniques, in order to increase sequencing depth and limit assay-specific biases. Each donor's leukapheresis produced roughly between roughly 0.94 and 9.5 billion PBMCs. For each donor, three plates each were used for CD4 naive and CD4 memory, two plates were used for CD8 naive, and one plate was used for CD8 memory.

The donors were healthy, HIV-negative adults with no recently reported acute infections or vaccinations. Every donor was a Caucasian adult residing in Nashville, Tennessee, USA. CD4+ T cells were enriched through magnetic negative selection, after which naive cells were positively selected on CD45RA and the remaining negative fraction served as the memory subset. After blood collection by leukapheresis, PBMCs were isolated using Ficoll-Histopaque density gradient centrifugation and then cryopreserved in the vapor phase of liquid nitrogen. Purity and quantity of every magnetically sorted T cell population were checked by analytical flow cytometry. Genomic DNA was isolated from every sorted fraction and measured by UV absorbance on a Nanodrop 2000c. A note on this clone: What antigen it recognizes has not been identified. It has no much larger one-base neighbor in the sample; base qualities were not kept.

CDR1 and CDR2 were assigned from the germline V gene (reference sequence) as LNHDA and SQIVND. Deletion took 3 bases off V and 4 bases off J, with a span of 6 bases between the germline ends. From the cysteine through the phenylalanine, the CDR3 covers 12 amino acids. Only the CDR3 DNA is retained, 36 bases long and in frame from the first base. Overall results and qualifications from the work: Compared with non-shared clonotypes, the clonotypes found in all four sorted-subset donors had higher generation probabilities. Larger estimated clonotype richness was generally found for naive subsets than for memory subsets. Because the study included only a small number of donors, the genetic and exposure-history diversity represented was limited. Based on pairwise subsampling, the degree of clonotype sharing among donors was expected to be affected by sequencing depth. Only blood was sampled, and tissue TCR repertoires likely differ from those in blood. Even with the large sequencing depth, rarefaction of the sorted-subset datasets indicated that sequencing was incomplete. When a handful of donors were compared, the shared fraction of clonotypes was approximately 5% for naive CD4, more than 3% for naive CD8, more than 2% for memory CD4, and around 0.4% for memory CD8.

Using the deep immunoSEQ assay, TCR CDR3 regions were amplified from genomic DNA by multiplex PCR. Genomic DNA extracted from each cell subset was distributed evenly over all wells of several immunoSEQ 96-well plates, and each plate served as one replicate. For sorted subsets, approximately 0.2 ug of genomic DNA, equivalent to 30,000 or so T cell genomes, went into each replicate PCR. Purified libraries were measured with a Qubit 3.0 fluorometer, size-checked on a Bioanalyzer 2100, and measured again with the KAPA Library Quantification kit. Every immunoSEQ 96-well plate was sequenced on a dedicated single-read 150-cycle Illumina NextSeq 550 flow cell. The original pipeline was this. Because only junctional sequences without quality scores were contained in the immunoSEQ output, filtering matching that applied to full-length reads could not be performed. To assign V/J genes and CDR3, sequences were annotated using PyIR, a Python wrapper for IgBLAST v1.9, with IMGT germline references. Reads were filtered out if the reads had weak V/J assignments (E-value above 1e-6), no CDR3, stop codons, out-of-frame junctions, or ambiguous translated residues. A V3J clonotype was defined by an identical inferred V gene, J gene, and CDR3 amino acid sequence. The percentage overlap between two repertoires was calculated by dividing the number of shared unique clonotypes by the size of the smaller repertoire. Richness of each repertoire was evaluated using RTK rarefaction, the Chao1 estimator, and Recon v2.1 estimates of unobserved clonotypes. Generation probabilities were computed with OLGA for all TCRbeta clonotypes obtained by the gDNA method from several donors. TCRdb holds this immuneACCESS table with in-frame rearrangements only. Some clones are missing; in checked studies, unresolved V genes explain under half, and the rest has no known cause. V, J and clone size were drawn from that table, and D and trimming were deduced from the DNA. This sample lists some 2.4 million clones; roughly 93% were detected once. The top ten hold about 0.34% of the sample.

This receptor was identified in a man between 18 and 29 years old in good health. Some clones in this sample may be carry-over from other donors' samples. The chain couples TRBV19 to TRBJ2-5; a tentative D match to TRBD1 spans 6 bases. Sequencing was done on a sample of naive CD4+ T cells from PBMCs. The cell subset or site label of this sample denotes: CD45RA+ positively selected. The CDR3 loop reads CASSMDRETQYF. The nucleotide sequence is given as TGTGCCAGTAGTATGGACAGAGAGACCCAGTACTTC.